One sample yielded the 20 T cell receptor beta chains listed below, sequenced in a study of blood T cell repertoires in COVID-19. The protocol was immunoSEQ multiplex PCR, while the TCRdb copy is restricted to in-frame clones and leaves out a portion. Among roughly 380,000 clones listed, roughly 90% were seen once. The sample taken for sequencing was PBMCs or T cells enriched from blood (not recorded which). The receptors derive from a woman younger than 45 who had been exposed to COVID-19.

The chain couples TRBV6-5 to TRBJ2-1; D remains unclear. Germline V gene data show CDR1 as MNHEY and CDR2 as SVGAGI. Trimming took off 7 bases at V and 4 bases at J, with 8 bases between the two ends. The CDR3 extends over 12 amino acids. The CDR3 nucleotides read TGTGCCAGCAAGAGTCCTTACAATGAGCAGTTCTTC. It translates to CASKSPYNEQFF.

V and J are TRBV28 and TRBJ2-7; the match to TRBD2 covers 8 bases. Looked up from germline, CDR1 is MDHEN and CDR2 is SYDVKM. CDR3 length: 14 residues. V was pared by 8 bases and J by 2 bases, with 8 bases of the junction left unmatched. The CDR3 spells CASSGGGYPYEQYF. The CDR3 DNA reads TGTGCCAGCTCTGGCGGGGGGTACCCCTACGAGCAGTACTTC. The full variable domain, its missing parts supplied by reference TRBV28 and TRBJ2-7, is DVKVTQSSRYLVKRTGEKVFLECVQDMDHENMFWYRQDPGLGLRLIYFSYDVKMKEKGDIPEGYSVSREKKERFSLILESASTNQTSMYLCASSGGGYPYEQYFGPGTRLTVT.

V gene TRBV28 combines with J gene TRBJ2-1; the match to TRBD1 covers 10 bases. The CDR3 is made up of 15 amino acids. Germline loops: CDR1 MDHEN, CDR2 SYDVKM. The trim removed 5 bases at V and 7 bases at J, leaving 8 bases unmatched. CDR3 coding DNA: TGTGCCAGCAGTGACGCGGGACAGGGGAGGAATGAGCAGTTCTTC. Its protein product is CASSDAGQGRNEQFF.

The V gene is TRBV11-2, the J gene TRBJ2-7; the D is unclear. V dropped 0 bases and J dropped 3 bases, with 9 bases sitting between them. Germline V gene sequence: CDR1 SGHAT, CDR2 FQNNGV. The CDR3 spans 14 residues. CDR3 protein: CASSLDPPRYEQYF. The DNA for the CDR3 is TGTGCCAGCAGCTTAGATCCCCCCCGCTACGAGCAGTACTTC.

The chain uses TRBV19 and TRBJ2-3, with TRBD2 identical over 8 bases. The germline CDR1 and CDR2 sequences are LNHDA and SQIVND (reference sequence). CDR3 length: 18 residues. V dropped 4 bases and J dropped 4; count of bases not matched to a gene: 16. The CDR3 loop is CASSTYPTTSGSSDTQYF. The CDR3 region has the DNA TGTGCCAGTAGTACTTACCCCACTACGAGCGGGAGTTCAGATACGCAGTATTTT.

For the CDR3, the DNA is TGTGCCAGCAGCTTAACCGGACAGCCTAATTCACCCCTCCACTTT. Translation gives CASSLTGQPNSPLHF. The genes are TRBV11-3 and TRBJ1-6; a possible D gene is TRBD1 (6 bases). Trimming shortened V by 2 bases and J by 6 bases, and 11 bases separated the two germline ends. Germline CDR1 reads SGHNT; CDR2 reads YENEEA. The length of the CDR3 is 15 residues. The entire variable domain, with the rest obtained from reference TRBV11-3 and TRBJ1-6, is as follows: EAGVVQSPRYKIIEKKQPVAFWCNPISGHNTLYWYLQNLGQGPELLIRYENEEAVDDSQLPKDRFSAERLKGVDSTLKIQPAELGDSAVYLCASSLTGQPNSPLHFGNGTRLTVT.

This CDR3 is CASSLRGHPTEAFF. Written as DNA, the CDR3 is TGTGCCAGCAGTTTACGTGGACACCCCACTGAAGCTTTCTTT. V and J are TRBV28 and TRBJ1-1; tentative D call: TRBD1 (5 bases). V dropped 2 bases and J dropped 4 bases, with 11 bases sitting between them. Germline values: CDR1 MDHEN, CDR2 SYDVKM. CDR3 length equals 14 residues.

V gene TRBV29-1 combines with J gene TRBJ2-5; D is possibly TRBD2 (5 bases). The V and J ends lost 8 bases and 4 bases respectively, with 17 bases between them. CDR1 and CDR2 from the germline V gene are SQVTM and ANQGSEA. The CDR3 is made up of 13 amino acids. CDR3 in amino acids: CSLVVLAGETQYF. The DNA for the CDR3 is TGCAGCCTTGTAGTGCTCGCGGGAGAGACCCAGTACTTC.

The chain is built from TRBV27 and TRBJ1-4; D is possibly TRBD1 (5 bases). Germline V gene data show CDR1 as MNHEY and CDR2 as SMNVEV (reference sequence). The V end was cut by 5 bases, the J end by 8 bases, with 15 bases between. CDR3 length: 14 residues. CDR3 amino acids: CASSRPGGAEKLFF. The CDR3, as DNA: TGTGCCAGCAGTCGCCCGGGCGGGGCAGAAAAACTGTTTTTT.

A single count supports this clone. The chain links TRBV28 to TRBJ1-5, with 7 bases lining up with TRBD1. Germline CDR1 and CDR2: MDHEN and SYDVKM. The CDR3 has 12 amino acids. The junction had 6 bases not matched to a gene; V was cut back by 8 bases and J by 8 bases. The CDR3 DNA follows: TGTGCCAGCTGGGACAGCCTTGAGCCCCAGCATTTT. Amino acids: CASWDSLEPQHF.

The chain recombines TRBV4-1 with TRBJ2-1; D might be TRBD2 (6 bases). The V end lost 3 bases, the J end lost 5 bases, and 14 bases lay between the germline ends. CDR1 MGHRA and CDR2 YSYEKL come from the germline V gene. The CDR3 is made up of 15 amino acids. The CDR3 sequence: CASSHGPGVDNEQFF. In DNA, the CDR3 is TGCGCCAGCAGCCATGGCCCGGGGGTGGACAATGAGCAGTTCTTC.

The V gene is TRBV7-3, the J gene TRBJ1-1; 7 bases are shared with TRBD1. This CDR3 is 14 amino acids long. V lost 4 bases, J lost 4 bases, and 6 bases stayed unmatched. In germline, CDR1 is SGHTA, CDR2 FQGTGA. Written as DNA, the CDR3 is TGTGCCAGCAGCTCACAGGGGACGGGCACTGAAGCTTTCTTT. Its translation: CASSSQGTGTEAFF.

The CDR3 DNA is TGTGCCAGCAGCTTATACGGTAGGCAGGGGAAATGGTTTTCTGGAAACACCATATATTTT. It codes for CASSLYGRQGKWFSGNTIYF. The chain combines TRBV11-3 with TRBJ1-3, with D possibly matching TRBD1 (6 bases). The V and J ends lost 2 bases and 1 base respectively, with 24 bases between them. The length of the CDR3 is 20 residues. From germline, CDR1 is SGHNT and CDR2 YENEEA.

The V and J genes are TRBV20-1 and TRBJ2-1; D not resolved. V lost 3 bases, J lost 4 bases, and 7 bases lay in between. Germline CDR1 DFQATT, CDR2 SNEGSKA (reference sequence). The CDR3 has 12 residues. Here the CDR3 DNA reads TGCAGTGCTAGTCGGGTTTACAATGAGCAGTTCTTC. This encodes CSASRVYNEQFF.

V and J are TRBV19 and TRBJ1-5; TRBD1 might be the D (6 bases). V was pared by 8 bases and J by 3 bases, with 14 bases between. Per the germline V gene, CDR1 is LNHDA and CDR2 is SQIVND (reference sequence). The CDR3 extends over 14 amino acids. In nucleotides, the CDR3 is TGTGCCAGTCGTACAGGGATCCACAATCAGCCCCAGCATTTT. Translated, it gives CASRTGIHNQPQHF.

The rearrangement links TRBV6-5 to TRBJ1-2, with D perhaps TRBD1 (5 bases). CDR3 length: 16 amino acids. V lost 2 bases and J lost 3, with 16 bases in between. Per the germline V gene, CDR1 is MNHEY and CDR2 is SVGAGI. The CDR3, as DNA: TGTGCCAGCAGTTACGGGTCCCCCCCGGGGGACTATGGCTACACCTTC. Amino acids: CASSYGSPPGDYGYTF.

V and J are TRBV28 and TRBJ2-7; 9 bases match TRBD2. This CDR3 region has 15 residues. Germline V lookup: CDR1 MDHEN, CDR2 SYDVKM. Trimming at V came to 4 bases and at J to 0 bases, leaving 4 bases not matched to a gene. The CDR3 spells CASSSSGKGSYEQYF. DNA of the CDR3: TGTGCCAGCAGTTCTAGCGGGAAGGGCTCCTACGAGCAGTACTTC.

The chain uses TRBV11-2 and TRBJ2-5, with 10 nucleotides matching TRBD2. J was trimmed by 2 bases and V by 3 bases; bases with no gene match: 6. This CDR3 spans 16 amino acids. CDR1 is SGHAT and CDR2 is FQNNGV in the germline V gene. The CDR3 loop is CASSLVTSGAQETQYF. The CDR3 bases are TGTGCCAGCAGCTTGGTCACTAGCGGGGCACAAGAGACCCAGTACTTC.

The rearrangement uses TRBV11-2 and TRBJ1-5; D remains unclear. Germline CDR1 SGHAT, CDR2 FQNNGV. The CDR3 covers 15 residues. Trimming removed 1 base at V and 6 bases at J, with 13 bases between. The CDR3 loop reads CASSLGHRGVQPQHF. DNA for the CDR3: TGTGCCAGCAGCTTAGGCCACCGCGGAGTTCAGCCCCAGCATTTT.

This chain uses TRBV19 with TRBJ1-4; 7 bases agree with TRBD1. The CDR3 runs 16 residues. Germline V CDR1 and CDR2: LNHDA, SQIVND (reference sequence). Trimming removed 4 bases from V and 1 base from J; junction bases left unmatched: 6. CDR3 sequence reads: CASSRTGVGTNEKLFF. CDR3 DNA sequence: TGTGCCAGTAGTAGAACAGGGGTAGGAACTAATGAAAAACTGTTTTTT.